The 6 T cell receptor beta chains reported below all come from one sample, sequenced in a study of graft-versus-host responses after intestinal transplantation. Using immunoSEQ multiplex PCR, the repertoire was profiled, and TCRdb retains in-frame clones only, with some absent. The table includes about 100,000 clones, more than 75% detected once. These receptors are not linked to any known antigen. This specimen was unstimulated CD4+ T cells sorted from spleen or lymph node cells, taken before intestinal transplant. These receptor sequences come from a human donor who received an intestinal transplant.

The J gene is TRBJ2-7, the V gene TRBV6-1; D unclear. Germline CDR1 reads MNHNS; CDR2 reads SASEGT. The CDR3 sequence is 14 residues long. V gave up 2 bases and J gave up 3 bases, with 11 bases separating them. The CDR3 loop is CASSETGTGYEQYF. CDR3 DNA: TGTGCCAGCAGTGAAACTGGAACGGGCTACGAGCAGTACTTC.

The chain combines TRBV5-4 with TRBJ2-7; 8 bases match TRBD1. This CDR3 is 18 amino acids long. Germline V gene sequence: CDR1 SGHNT, CDR2 YYREEE (reference sequence). The V and J ends lost 4 bases and 2 bases, in that order; junction bases with no gene match: 17. This CDR3 reads CASSRQGKGLSPPYEQYF. CDR3 nucleotides: TGTGCCAGCAGCCGACAGGGGAAGGGACTCTCCCCCCCCTACGAGCAGTACTTC.

This clone was picked up a small number of times. CDR3 bases: TGTGCCAGCAGCCCAGGGACTAGCGGGGTCTACGAGCAGTACTTC. It is translated as CASSPGTSGVYEQYF. V gene TRBV2 combines with J gene TRBJ2-7; the match to TRBD2 covers 13 bases. V shed 6 bases and J 3 bases; nucleotides not matched to a gene: 5. CDR1 and CDR2 (germline): SNHLY, FYNNEI. The CDR3 is made up of 15 amino acids.

The chain links TRBV29-1 to TRBJ1-5; weak D call: TRBD1 (5 bases). Trimming shortened V by 4 bases and J by 6 bases, and 13 bases separated the two germline ends. This CDR3 has 13 amino acids. Germline values: CDR1 SQVTM, CDR2 ANQGSEA. The CDR3: CSVVGGFGQPQHF. DNA for the CDR3: TGCAGCGTTGTCGGGGGATTCGGTCAGCCCCAGCATTTT.

The chain has TRBV4-1 and TRBJ1-6; D unclear. The CDR3 totals 16 residues. From germline, CDR1 is MGHRA and CDR2 YSYEKL. The germline V and J ends were trimmed by 0 bases and 7 bases, with 13 bases remaining between them. The CDR3, as DNA: TGCGCCAGCAGCCAAGACGGACGGCGGATGAATTCACCCCTCCACTTT. This translates into CASSQDGRRMNSPLHF.

The chain couples TRBV9 to TRBJ2-1; 7 bases line up with TRBD2. This CDR3 region has 12 residues. With V trimmed by 8 bases and J by 4 bases, 3 bases remained unmatched. The germline V gene encodes CDR1 SGDLS and CDR2 YYNGEE. CDR3 DNA: TGTGCCAGTGGGAGGGCGTACAATGAGCAGTTCTTC. It encodes CASGRAYNEQFF.